This T cell receptor beta chain was captured in a study of blood T cell repertoires in COVID-19. Study overall: Nucleic acid was either cDNA or gDNA, and it came from T cells, B-cell-depleted T cells, or PBMCs.

Trimming stripped 3 bases from V and 0 bases from J, with 10 bases between. Germline V gene data show CDR1 as SGDLS and CDR2 as YYNGEE. This CDR3 has 15 residues. Generated by immunoSEQ multiplex PCR, the TCRdb table keeps only in-frame clones and is missing some. The repertoire includes approximately 120,000 clones, 75% to 90% of them detected once, and 18% sits in the top ten. Participants were aged about 18 to 89 years from approximately 24 US areas. What the recovered Cohort 3 donors had was two negative PCRs, clearance, or symptom resolution. The sequenced sample consisted of PBMCs or T cells enriched from blood (not recorded which). The sequence was obtained from a man between 25 and 39 years old who had recovered from COVID-19. This chain links TRBV9 with TRBJ1-5; D is unclear. CDR3 sequence (DNA): TGTGCCAGCAGCGGAACAGCCAATAGCAATCAGCCCCAGCATTTT. As protein: CASSGTANSNQPQHF.